This TCR beta chain was identified in a study of CD8+ T cells in alopecia areata. Study background: Treatment ran 6 to 18 months, with 6 months of follow-up afterward.

The CDR3 runs to 13 residues. V lost 4 bases and J 0 bases, leaving 6 bases between the germline ends. Germline assignment: CDR1 SQVTM and CDR2 ANQGSEA. Treatment here: oral pan-JAK inhibitor, 5-10 mg twice daily. Alopecia areata patients provided lesional scalp punch biopsies and peripheral blood, both collected for the study. Study-wide results and caveats: Since there was just one nonresponder, nobody can yet say how baseline CD8+ expansion ties to response.

TCR sequencing used cDNA made by reverse transcription of extracted RNA. The method was immunoSEQ multiplex PCR; TCRdb's version includes in-frame clones alone and lacks a portion of them. The table shows hundreds of thousands of clones, with 66% occurring only once. A few counts support this clone. Its cognate antigen is unknown. This clonotype was sampled from a human donor with alopecia areata. The gene calls are TRBV29-1 and TRBJ2-2; D not certain. The sample here was CD4+ T cells sorted from blood, taken around week 46, from a patient treated with tofacitinib. CDR3 nucleotides: TGCAGCGTTGGGCAGGCGAACACCGGGGAGCTGTTTTTT. Translated: CSVGQANTGELFF.